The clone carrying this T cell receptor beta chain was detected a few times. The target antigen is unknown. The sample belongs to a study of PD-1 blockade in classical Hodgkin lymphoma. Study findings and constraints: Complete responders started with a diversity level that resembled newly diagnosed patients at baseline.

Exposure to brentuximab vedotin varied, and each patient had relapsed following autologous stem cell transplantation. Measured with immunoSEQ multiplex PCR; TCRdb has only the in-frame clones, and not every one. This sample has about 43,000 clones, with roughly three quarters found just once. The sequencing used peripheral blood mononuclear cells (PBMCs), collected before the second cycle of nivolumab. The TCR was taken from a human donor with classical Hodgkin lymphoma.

CDR3 sequence: CASSVGGSSNEKLFF. The CDR3 coding sequence is TGTGCCAGCAGCGTAGGGGGCAGCTCAAATGAAAAACTGTTTTTT. V and J are TRBV9 and TRBJ1-4, with D perhaps matching TRBD1 (5 bases). This CDR3 has 15 residues. The V and J ends lost 0 bases and 5 bases respectively, with 11 bases between them. Looked up from germline, CDR1 is SGDLS and CDR2 is YYNGEE. The variable domain in full, with the rest retrieved from reference TRBV9 and TRBJ1-4, is DSGVTQTPKHLITATGQRVTLRCSPRSGDLSVYWYQQSLDQGLQFLIQYYNGEERAKGNILERFSAQQFPDLHSELNLSSLELGDSALYFCASSVGGSSNEKLFFGSGTQLSVL.